The rows below give T cell receptor beta chains drawn from one sample of a study of T cell responses to AZD1222 COVID-19 vaccine. Produced via immunoSEQ multiplex PCR; TCRdb's table is partial and in-frame only. The data show about 140,000 clones, roughly 92% seen once. The sequenced sample was peripheral blood, obtained 28 days after the second AZD1222 dose. The receptors were sampled from an adult who received the AZD1222 COVID-19 vaccine. The CDR3 runs from the conserved cysteine through the conserved F or W. Each record gives: V gene, CDR3 protein.

v_gene: TRBV28
CDR3aa: CASSFVQGARRKMNTEAFF

v_gene: TRBV28
CDR3aa: CASSPTGILDEAFF

v_gene: TRBV5-5
CDR3aa: CASSTAGFQAYYEQYF

v_gene: TRBV5-1
CDR3aa: CASTISGTFTDTQYF

v_gene: TRBV29-1
CDR3aa: CSVVSRGDGYTF

v_gene: TRBV7-3
CDR3aa: CASSRITGGTGELFF

v_gene: TRBV6-6
CDR3aa: CASRTPGDRVQAQHF

v_gene: TRBV19
CDR3aa: CASSIVSAARSNQPQHF

v_gene: TRBV4-3
CDR3aa: CASSQEVASGRHYEQYF

v_gene: TRBV30
CDR3aa: CAWRTDRPLGYTF

v_gene: TRBV7-7
CDR3aa: CASSRQDDGTRSSYEQYF

v_gene: TRBV4-2
CDR3aa: CASKANTEAFF

v_gene: TRBV19
CDR3aa: CASARGGNQPQHF

v_gene: TRBV24-1
CDR3aa: CATRGTGSTEAFF

v_gene: TRBV2
CDR3aa: CALDRGRDNEQFF

v_gene: TRBV7-2
CDR3aa: CASSLVRDREAFF

v_gene: TRBV7-2
CDR3aa: CASSSQGLAGVRTGELFF

v_gene: TRBV6-4
CDR3aa: CASSDSEGAEELFF

v_gene: TRBV12-3/TRBV12-4
CDR3aa: CASRRRTYGYTF

v_gene: TRBV29-1
CDR3aa: CSASVLTGELFF

v_gene: TRBV9
CDR3aa: CASSPDRLNSPLHF

v_gene: TRBV7-9
CDR3aa: CASSLADNTEAFF

v_gene: TRBV12-3/TRBV12-4
CDR3aa: CASSLALTGGYTF

v_gene: TRBV27
CDR3aa: CASSIRGGNQPQHF

v_gene: TRBV19
CDR3aa: CASNPTAENYGYTF

v_gene: TRBV18
CDR3aa: CASSTSGQETQYF

v_gene: TRBV4-1
CDR3aa: CASSQAQGPSGELFF

v_gene: TRBV9
CDR3aa: CASSDRDRDISYNSPLHF

v_gene: TRBV28
CDR3aa: CASTQPRDRGNTGELFF

v_gene: TRBV9
CDR3aa: CASSTGLADYNEQFF

v_gene: TRBV5-4
CDR3aa: CASSFRTDTQYF

v_gene: TRBV7-9
CDR3aa: CASSSTGTDTQYF

v_gene: TRBV7-2
CDR3aa: CASSFLRDYAFNEQFF

v_gene: TRBV11-3
CDR3aa: CASSLGINEQFF

v_gene: TRBV19
CDR3aa: CASSIDLGIYGYTF

v_gene: TRBV6-5
CDR3aa: CASSREIQETQYF

v_gene: TRBV7-3
CDR3aa: CASSPSGVREGETQYF

v_gene: TRBV5-8
CDR3aa: CASSETYNEQFF

v_gene: TRBV19
CDR3aa: CASSMPGHYSNQPQHF

v_gene: TRBV11-2
CDR3aa: CASNRLAATGGTQYF

v_gene: TRBV6-5
CDR3aa: CASSPNIGANEKLFF

v_gene: TRBV6-1
CDR3aa: CASSEKRLVGSTDTQYF

v_gene: TRBV5-6
CDR3aa: CASSLDETQYF